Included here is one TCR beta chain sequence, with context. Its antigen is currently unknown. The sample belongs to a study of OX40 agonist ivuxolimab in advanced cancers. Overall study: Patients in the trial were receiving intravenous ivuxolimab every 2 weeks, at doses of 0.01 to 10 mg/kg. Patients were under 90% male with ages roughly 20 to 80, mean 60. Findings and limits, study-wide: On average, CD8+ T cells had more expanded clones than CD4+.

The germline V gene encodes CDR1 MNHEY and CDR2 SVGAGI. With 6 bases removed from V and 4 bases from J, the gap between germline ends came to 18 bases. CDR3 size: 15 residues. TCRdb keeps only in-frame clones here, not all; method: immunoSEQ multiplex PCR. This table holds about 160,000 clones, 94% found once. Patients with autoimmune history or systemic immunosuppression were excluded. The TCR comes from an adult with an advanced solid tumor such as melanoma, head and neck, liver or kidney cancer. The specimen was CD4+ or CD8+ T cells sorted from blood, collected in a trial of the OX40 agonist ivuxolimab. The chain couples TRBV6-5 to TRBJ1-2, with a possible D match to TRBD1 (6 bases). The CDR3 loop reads CASRLTGNEVYGYTF. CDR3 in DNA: TGTGCCAGCAGACTAACAGGGAATGAGGTCTATGGCTACACCTTC.